The present T cell receptor (beta chain) was sequenced within a study of neoadjuvant nivolumab and ipilimumab in lung cancer (dated by TCRdb to the early 2020s). Regarding the study in general: In the NEOSTAR trial, nivolumab was administered intravenously at 3 mg/kg on days 1, 15 and 29, and the combination arm also received ipilimumab 1 mg/kg on day 1 only. The primary trial endpoint was the major pathologic response (MPR) rate in the intention-to-treat population in each study arm. Of the approximately 46 patients with operable NSCLC treated in the trial, approximately 23 were randomized to nivolumab monotherapy and some 20 to nivolumab plus ipilimumab. TCR repertoires in pretherapy (baseline) peripheral blood were compared with TCR repertoires in tumors resected at surgery after neoadjuvant immune checkpoint blockade. Seven patients had matched pretherapy and resected tumor pairs analyzed, with four treated with nivolumab and three with nivolumab plus ipilimumab.

This clone was counted between two and nine times. There is no known antigen for this receptor. No base quality values were provided; no much bigger clone lies one nucleotide off. The time point label corresponds to: at surgical resection after neoadjuvant nivolumab +/- ipilimumab. The samples were taken from NEOSTAR, a phase 2 randomized trial in operable NSCLC that tested neoadjuvant nivolumab or nivolumab plus ipilimumab, followed by surgery. The V and J ends are trimmed by 6 bases and 5 bases, leaving 7 bases between them. From its cysteine to its phenylalanine, the CDR3 spans 11 amino acids. Just the 33-base CDR3 DNA is kept, in frame starting at base 1. Based on the germline V gene, the CDR1 and CDR2 sequences are SGHAT and FQNNGV. Overall study outcomes, separate from this receptor: A positive correlation was observed between pretherapy blood TCR richness and richness in tumors resected after neoadjuvant therapy (Spearman R ~ 0.82). From pretherapy to surgery, tumor T-cell richness and clonality went up in three of three dual-therapy tumors, versus only two of four nivolumab-treated tumors. Resected tumors had greater TCR richness and clonality than tumor-adjacent uninvolved lung, and increases were observed in more dual-therapy-treated tumors. No significant correlation was found between TCR clonality and pathologic tumor regression, and only a single major-pathologic-response sample was available for the analysis of TCR clonality versus pathologic tumor regression. TCR sequencing was performed in a small number of samples.

Library preparation employed the immunoSEQ multiplex PCR assay. On the study's bioinformatics: Repertoires were summarized in terms of richness and clonality, and significantly expanded and contracted clones between pre- and post-therapy samples were identified. TCRdb mirrors the immuneACCESS table, restricted to in-frame sequences. Some clones are absent from its copies; in checked studies, under half trace to an unresolved V gene, and the reason for the others is unknown. That table furnishes V, J and clone size, whereas the DNA furnished D and trimming. This sample has several thousand clones in its table, and around 86% of those were observed once. The biggest ten clones account for roughly 2.4% of the sample.

The sequence derives from an adult with non-small cell lung cancer. Some clones in this sample may be carry-over from other donors' samples. The source was tumor tissue, collected after neoadjuvant nivolumab, alone or with ipilimumab, at or shortly before surgery. The rearranged chain carries TRBV11-2 and TRBJ2-5; no D gene call is confident. The nucleotide sequence reads as follows: TGTGCCAGCAGTAAGAGTGAGACCCAGTACTTC. The translation is CASSKSETQYF.